These 8 T cell receptor beta chains share one sample of origin, sequenced in a study of blood T cell repertoires in COVID-19. The protocol was immunoSEQ multiplex PCR, while the TCRdb copy is restricted to in-frame clones and leaves out a portion. The sample shows roughly 180,000 clones, about 95% of them seen only once. Sample: peripheral blood. Every receptor here comes from a young man with COVID-19, enrolled during active disease.

J is TRBJ2-3 and V is TRBV5-1; perhaps TRBD2 as D (5 bases). The germline V gene has CDR1 SGHRS and CDR2 YFSETQ. The CDR3 totals 14 residues. V lost 5 bases and J lost 1, with 11 bases in between. The CDR3 spells CASSLASRTDTQYF. CDR3 in DNA: TGCGCCAGCAGTCTAGCAAGTCGCACAGATACGCAGTATTTT.

The V call is TRBV25-1, the J call TRBJ1-1; 9 bases are shared with TRBD1. The germline gives CDR1 MGHDK, CDR2 SYGVNS. The CDR3 totals 14 residues. Trimming took 7 bases from V and 4 from J; bases not matched to a gene: 7. The CDR3 spells CASNTGGFSTEAFF. CDR3 nucleotides: TGTGCCAGCAACACAGGGGGCTTTAGCACTGAAGCTTTCTTT.

The chain is built from TRBV19 and TRBJ2-6; 11 positions match TRBD1. The germline gives CDR1 LNHDA, CDR2 SQIVND (reference sequence). Trimming removed 4 bases from V and 3 bases from J; junction bases left unmatched: 14. This CDR3 region has 20 residues. In nucleotides, the CDR3 is TGTGCCAGTAGTACGCCCCGCGGACAGGGGGCGATTGGTGGGGCCAACGTCCTGACTTTC. Translating it yields CASSTPRGQGAIGGANVLTF.

The chain combines TRBV29-1 with TRBJ1-1; D remains ambiguous. The CDR3 runs 11 residues. From germline, CDR1 is SQVTM and CDR2 ANQGSEA. The germline V and J ends were trimmed by 4 bases and 4 bases, with 7 bases remaining between them. The CDR3 here is CSVGELTEAFF. CDR3 sequence (DNA): TGCAGCGTTGGAGAACTCACTGAAGCTTTCTTT.

The rearrangement joins TRBV19 to TRBJ1-6; 7 nucleotides match TRBD1. The CDR3 spans 14 residues. Per germline, CDR1 LNHDA and CDR2 SQIVND (reference sequence). J gave up 7 bases and V 4 bases, and 4 bases lay outside the gene matches. The chain's CDR3 is CASSTTGVNSPLHF. Written as DNA, the CDR3 is TGTGCCAGTAGTACCACAGGGGTAAATTCACCCCTCCACTTT. Supplemented by reference TRBV19 and TRBJ1-6, the full variable domain reads DGGITQSPKYLFRKEGQNVTLSCEQNLNHDAMYWYRQDPGQGLRLIYYSQIVNDFQKGDIAEGYSVSREKKESFPLTVTSAQKNPTAFYLCASSTTGVNSPLHFGNGTRLTVT.

The chain joins TRBV5-1 to TRBJ2-5; possibly TRBD1 for D (6 bases). This CDR3 is built from 13 residues. V shed 4 bases and J shed 4 bases, with 11 bases lying between them. Germline V gene data show CDR1 as SGHRS and CDR2 as YFSETQ. CDR3 bases: TGCGCCAGCAGCCGGGACATCCGAGAGACCCAGTACTTC. Its translation is CASSRDIRETQYF.

The V gene is TRBV4-1, the J gene TRBJ1-6; tentatively, D is TRBD1 (5 bases). The CDR3 spans 18 residues. The germline CDR1 and CDR2 sequences are MGHRA and YSYEKL. With 2 bases removed from V and 1 base from J, the gap between germline ends came to 15 bases. The CDR3, as DNA: TGCGCCAGCAGCCAAAGGGCAGGGAGGCTGTCCTATAATTCACCCCTCCACTTT. Translation: CASSQRAGRLSYNSPLHF.

The gene calls are TRBV13 and TRBJ1-1; a possible D gene is TRBD1 (6 bases). This CDR3 region has 20 residues. V was shortened by 1 base and J by 11 bases, with 35 bases between the two germline ends. CDR1 is PRHDT and CDR2 is FYEKMQ in the germline V gene (reference sequence). The CDR3 protein is CASSLEGRLERAGALTEAFF. For the CDR3, the DNA is TGTGCCAGCAGCTTAGAAGGGCGTTTGGAGCGAGCAGGGGCCTTGACGGAGGCTTTCTTT.